This paragraph covers one T cell receptor (beta chain) sequence. These data originate in a study of T cells after yellow fever vaccination. CDR3 size: 14 residues. The V gene's germline CDR1 is SEHNR and CDR2 FQNEAQ (reference sequence). Trimming took off 5 bases at V and 10 bases at J, with 21 bases between the two ends. TCRdb re-called the 5' RACE reads with MiXCR, one entry per CDR3 protein. The sample yields 300,000 to 350,000 distinct CDR3 sequences, 4% to 5.5% seen once. The TCR originated in a man aged 18 to 35 who received the YFV17D yellow fever vaccine. The specimen was PBMCs, collected 15 days after the yellow fever booster vaccination. This rearrangement joins TRBV7-9 to TRBJ2-7; D gene unclear. The CDR3, as DNA: TGTGCCAGCAGCAACCACTTCCGCTGTCAAGTCCAGTACTTC. Translated: CASSNHFRCQVQYF.